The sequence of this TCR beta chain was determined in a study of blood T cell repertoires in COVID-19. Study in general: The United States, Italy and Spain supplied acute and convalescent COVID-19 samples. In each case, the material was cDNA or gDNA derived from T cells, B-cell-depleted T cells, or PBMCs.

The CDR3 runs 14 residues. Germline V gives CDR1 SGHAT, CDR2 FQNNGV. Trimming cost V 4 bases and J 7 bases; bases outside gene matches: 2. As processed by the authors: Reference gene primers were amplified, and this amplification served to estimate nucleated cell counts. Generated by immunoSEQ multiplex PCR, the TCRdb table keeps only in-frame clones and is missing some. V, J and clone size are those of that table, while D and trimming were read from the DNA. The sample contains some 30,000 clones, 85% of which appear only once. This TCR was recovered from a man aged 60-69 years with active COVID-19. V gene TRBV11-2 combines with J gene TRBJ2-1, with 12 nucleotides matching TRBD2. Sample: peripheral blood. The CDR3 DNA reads TGTGCCAGCAGCTGGACTAGCGGGATAAATGAGCAGTTCTTC. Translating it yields CASSWTSGINEQFF.